The rows below give T cell receptor beta chains drawn from one sample of a study of blood T cell repertoires in COVID-19. Libraries were prepared by immunoSEQ multiplex PCR; TCRdb keeps only in-frame clonotypes and omits some of them. This sample has 120,000 or so clones, with 79% found just once. Sequenced: peripheral blood. The receptors originated from a man between 40 and 49 years old with active or convalescent COVID-19. Each CDR3 is given with its conserved first and last residue. The D gene is left open where the match is weak. Clone size, where shown, is once, few, many, or a class for clones that have expanded.

-	-	TRBV24-1	TRBJ2-1	16	TGTGCCACCAGTGATTCCTACCTTTATGCAGGCAATGAGCAGTTCTTC	CATSDSYLYAGNEQFF
-	-	TRBV5-8	TRBJ1-1	16	TGTGCCAGCAGCTTCCGGGGCCCCGGGGGGAACACTGAAGCTTTCTTT	CASSFRGPGGNTEAFF
-	-	TRBV5-4	TRBJ2-7	14	TGTGCCAGCAGCTCTCATCGGGACATGGGTTGGCAGTACTTC	CASSSHRDMGWQYF
-	TRBD2	TRBV24-1	TRBJ2-3	16	TGTGCCACCAGTGATTTGGCTAGCGGGGGCACAGATACGCAGTATTTT	CATSDLASGGTDTQYF
-	-	TRBV14	TRBJ1-1	14	TGTGCCAGCAGCCGGTTAACAGGGAGATCTGAAGCTTTCTTT	CASSRLTGRSEAFF
once	TRBD1	TRBV3-1/TRBV3-2	TRBJ2-7	15	TGTACCAGCAGCCAGAACCCCGGGACAGGGTACGAGCAGTACTTC	CTSSQNPGTGYEQYF
-	-	TRBV7-3	TRBJ2-2	14	TGTGCCAGCAGCCCACTTAGCGGTGCCGGGGAGCTGTTTTTT	CASSPLSGAGELFF
-	-	TRBV6-5	TRBJ1-1	13	TGTGCCAGCAGTCCTGGGGGGGGGACTGAAGCTTTCTTT	CASSPGGGTEAFF
-	TRBD1	TRBV7-9	TRBJ2-7	16	TGTGCCAGCAGCTATCCTTCCGGGACAGTTAACTACGAGCAGTACTTC	CASSYPSGTVNYEQYF
few	-	TRBV5-1	TRBJ1-5	13	TGCGCCAGCAGCCCTGGGCCCAATCAGCCCCAGCATTTT	CASSPGPNQPQHF
-	TRBD2	TRBV29-1	TRBJ2-5	13	TGCAGCGTAGCAGCGGGAAAGATAGAGACCCAGTACTTC	CSVAAGKIETQYF